This is a list of T cell receptor beta chains from one sample in a study of graft-versus-host responses after intestinal transplantation. These TCRs' antigens remain unknown. Clones were sequenced by immunoSEQ multiplex PCR, and TCRdb holds only the in-frame ones, with some missing. The top ten hold 0.8% to 0.9% of the sample, which has roughly 81,000 clones, about four fifths seen once. Sequencing was performed on unstimulated CD4+ T cells sorted from spleen or lymph node cells, taken before intestinal transplant. The receptor set was obtained from a human donor who received an intestinal transplant. Each CDR3 is given with its conserved first and last residue. D genes are given only for firm matches. A row's size may be missing; if present it is once, few, many or a size class.

d_gene	v_gene	abundance	j_gene	CDR3aa	CDR3nt
-	TRBV5-6	-	TRBJ2-5	CASSDPTAPGGIKETQYF	TGTGCCAGCAGCGATCCTACGGCCCCCGGCGGGATAAAAGAGACCCAGTACTTC
TRBD2	TRBV14	-	TRBJ2-1	CASSQGGSSYNEQFF	TGTGCCAGCAGCCAAGGCGGGAGCTCCTACAATGAGCAGTTCTTC
-	TRBV5-6	-	TRBJ1-1	CASSSRAGRGFRTEAFF	TGTGCCAGCAGCAGTCGGGCAGGGAGGGGTTTTCGGACTGAAGCTTTCTTT
TRBD2	TRBV7-2	-	TRBJ2-7	CASRVGRGSSYEQYF	TGTGCCAGCAGAGTGGGGAGGGGATCGTCCTACGAGCAGTACTTC
-	TRBV25-1	-	TRBJ2-4	CASSVGNQVTKNIQYF	TGTGCCAGCAGTGTTGGTAATCAGGTCACCAAAAACATTCAGTACTTC
-	TRBV7-2	-	TRBJ1-4	CASSTGQSLSNEKLFF	TGTGCCAGCAGCACCGGACAGAGCTTGTCTAATGAAAAACTGTTTTTT
-	TRBV9	-	TRBJ1-4	CASSVGRGEGNEKLFF	TGTGCCAGCAGCGTAGGCCGGGGAGAGGGTAATGAAAAACTGTTTTTT
-	TRBV5-5	-	TRBJ1-2	CASSLGTTANYGYTF	TGTGCCAGCAGCTTGGGGACAACAGCAAACTATGGCTACACCTTC
-	TRBV6-6	-	TRBJ2-1	CASSGRQATIDNEQFF	TGTGCCAGCAGTGGACGACAGGCGACGATCGACAATGAGCAGTTCTTC
TRBD1	TRBV19	-	TRBJ1-6	CASSRVTGSYSPLHF	TGTGCCAGTAGTAGAGTGACAGGGTCATATTCACCCCTCCACTTT
TRBD1	TRBV18	-	TRBJ2-4	CASSRDRAENIQYF	TGTGCCAGCTCACGGGACAGGGCCGAAAACATTCAGTACTTC
TRBD1	TRBV6-5	-	TRBJ2-1	CAGDRDGNEQFF	TGTGCCGGCGACAGGGATGGCAATGAGCAGTTCTTC
TRBD1	TRBV2	few	TRBJ2-7	CASRRGDRGYEQYF	TGTGCCAGCAGGAGGGGGGACAGGGGCTACGAGCAGTACTTC
-	TRBV4-3	-	TRBJ1-5	CASSQDRGNQPQHF	TGCGCCAGCAGCCAAGACCGGGGGAATCAGCCCCAGCATTTT
TRBD1	TRBV7-9	-	TRBJ1-4	CASSVLQGANEKLFF	TGTGCCAGCAGCGTCCTACAGGGGGCGAATGAAAAACTGTTTTTT
-	TRBV4-2	-	TRBJ2-1	CASSQDSGLIEQFF	TGTGCCAGCAGCCAAGACTCTGGGCTAATTGAGCAGTTCTTC
-	TRBV19	-	TRBJ1-5	CASSISRVSSNQPQHF	TGTGCCAGTAGTATAAGTCGGGTATCCAGCAATCAGCCCCAGCATTTT
-	TRBV18	-	TRBJ1-1	CASSPRGRNTEAFF	TGTGCCAGCTCCCCCCGGGGTAGGAACACTGAAGCTTTCTTT
TRBD2	TRBV5-1	-	TRBJ2-3	CASSLAAGTSSHTQYF	TGCGCCAGCAGCTTGGCCGCGGGGACTAGCAGCCATACGCAGTATTTT
TRBD2	TRBV19	-	TRBJ2-1	CASSIDTPRGGRSDEQFF	TGTGCCAGTAGTATAGATACCCCCCGGGGCGGGAGATCGGATGAGCAGTTCTTC
TRBD1	TRBV28	-	TRBJ1-6	CASSSGTEPRFLHF	TGTGCCAGCAGCTCCGGGACAGAGCCTCGGTTCCTCCACTTT
TRBD2	TRBV19	-	TRBJ2-1	CASLASGGSYNEQFF	TGTGCCTCCCTGGCTAGCGGGGGGTCCTACAATGAGCAGTTCTTC
TRBD1	TRBV6-5	-	TRBJ2-7	CASSYRDSYEQYF	TGTGCCAGCAGTTACCGGGACAGCTACGAGCAGTACTTC
-	TRBV5-1	-	TRBJ1-1	CASSLGPMNTEAFF	TGCGCCAGCAGCTTGGGGCCGATGAACACTGAAGCTTTCTTT
-	TRBV5-1	-	TRBJ2-1	CASSLVRDEQFF	TGCGCCAGCAGCTTGGTTCGGGATGAGCAGTTCTTC
-	TRBV6-6	-	TRBJ1-2	CASGTGVNYGYTF	TGTGCCAGCGGAACAGGAGTAAACTATGGCTACACCTTC
TRBD2	TRBV14	-	TRBJ2-5	CASSQYGRDAGGETQYF	TGTGCCAGCAGCCAATATGGTCGGGACGCCGGGGGGGAGACCCAGTACTTC
-	TRBV5-1	once	TRBJ2-1	CASSRQSYDNEQFF	TGCGCCAGCAGTCGACAGAGTTACGACAATGAGCAGTTCTTC
TRBD1	TRBV5-4	once	TRBJ1-1	CASSFDRVSTEAFF	TGTGCCAGCAGCTTTGACAGGGTCTCAACTGAAGCTTTCTTT
-	TRBV28	-	TRBJ2-7	CASSLTREQYF	TGTGCCAGCAGTTTGACGAGGGAGCAGTACTTC
-	TRBV5-1	-	TRBJ2-5	CASSLEGETQYF	TGCGCCAGCAGCTTGGAGGGGGAGACCCAGTACTTC
TRBD2	TRBV19	-	TRBJ2-7	CASSREREGQQYF	TGTGCCAGTAGTAGGGAGCGGGAGGGCCAGCAGTACTTC
-	TRBV7-2	-	TRBJ2-7	CASSVQGISYEQYF	TGTGCCAGCTCGGTGCAGGGTATATCCTACGAGCAGTACTTC
TRBD1	TRBV28	-	TRBJ2-1	CASSYSWGTGRLTAGEFF	TGTGCCAGCAGCTATTCCTGGGGGACAGGGAGACTAACAGCTGGGGAGTTCTTC
-	TRBV11-3	-	TRBJ1-2	CASSQDQAGYTF	TGTGCCAGCAGCCAAGACCAGGCAGGCTACACCTTC
-	TRBV6-1	-	TRBJ2-7	CASSERYEQYF	TGTGCCAGCAGTGAGAGGTACGAGCAGTACTTC
TRBD2	TRBV11-3	-	TRBJ2-3	CASSLGLAPDTQYF	TGTGCCAGCAGCCTCGGACTAGCCCCAGATACGCAGTATTTT
TRBD1	TRBV5-1	-	TRBJ1-1	CASSLGQGANTEAFF	TGCGCCAGCAGCTTGGGGCAGGGGGCGAACACTGAAGCTTTCTTT
TRBD1	TRBV6-1	-	TRBJ2-1	CASSEGGVRDSYNEQFF	TGTGCCAGCAGTGAAGGGGGTGTGAGGGACAGCTACAATGAGCAGTTCTTC
TRBD1	TRBV6-1	-	TRBJ2-1	CASSTDRAHEQFF	TGTGCCAGCAGTACAGACAGGGCCCATGAGCAGTTCTTC
TRBD1	TRBV5-1	-	TRBJ2-2	CASSRDSLTGELFF	TGCGCCAGCAGCAGGGACAGCTTGACCGGGGAGCTGTTTTTT
-	TRBV6-5	-	TRBJ2-7	CASSLTHSYEQYF	TGTGCCAGCAGTTTAACTCACTCCTACGAGCAGTACTTC
TRBD1	TRBV19	-	TRBJ1-1	CASSRGVTGDPEAFF	TGTGCCAGTAGTCGAGGAGTGACAGGGGATCCTGAAGCTTTCTTT
-	TRBV11-2	once	TRBJ2-7	CASSIGAREQYF	TGTGCCAGCAGCATCGGAGCGAGGGAGCAGTACTTC
TRBD2	TRBV5-1	-	TRBJ2-2	CASSRISGLNTGELFF	TGCGCCAGCAGCAGGATTAGCGGGCTTAACACCGGGGAGCTGTTTTTT
-	TRBV19	-	TRBJ2-7	CASSIEGGSYEQYF	TGTGCCAGTAGTATAGAAGGGGGCTCCTACGAGCAGTACTTC
TRBD1	TRBV5-4	few	TRBJ1-1	CASSWTGMNTEAFF	TGTGCCAGCAGCTGGACAGGGATGAACACTGAAGCTTTCTTT
TRBD1	TRBV6-1	-	TRBJ2-7	CASTKTGGEQYF	TGTGCCAGCACCAAGACAGGGGGCGAGCAGTACTTC
-	TRBV28	-	TRBJ2-7	CASSSSQGVTLREQYF	TGTGCCAGCAGTTCCAGCCAGGGTGTCACACTAAGGGAGCAGTACTTC
TRBD2	TRBV28	-	TRBJ2-1	CASSQGLAGDNEQFF	TGTGCCAGCAGCCAGGGACTAGCGGGAGACAATGAGCAGTTCTTC
TRBD1	TRBV2	-	TRBJ1-4	CASSARDRGNEKLFF	TGTGCCAGCAGTGCCCGGGACAGGGGTAATGAAAAACTGTTTTTT
-	TRBV10-1	-	TRBJ2-7	CATSPGAYEQYF	TGCGCCACCTCGCCAGGGGCCTACGAGCAGTACTTC
-	TRBV4-1	-	TRBJ1-2	CASSQDHRWGLRYGYTF	TGCGCCAGCAGCCAAGATCACCGATGGGGACTCCGCTATGGCTACACCTTC
-	TRBV4-2	few	TRBJ1-2	CASSQSRGSRNGYTF	TGTGCCAGCAGCCAATCCAGGGGCTCTAGGAATGGCTACACCTTC
-	TRBV18	-	TRBJ2-7	CASSGSSYEQYF	TGTGCCAGCTCGGGGAGCTCCTACGAGCAGTACTTC
-	TRBV4-2	-	TRBJ2-3	CASSQDVGAGLSTDTQYF	TGTGCCAGCAGCCAAGATGTAGGTGCGGGCCTTAGCACAGATACGCAGTATTTT
-	TRBV7-8	-	TRBJ1-1	CASSSGRGGLTEAFF	TGTGCCAGCAGCTCAGGAAGGGGGGGGTTGACTGAAGCTTTCTTT